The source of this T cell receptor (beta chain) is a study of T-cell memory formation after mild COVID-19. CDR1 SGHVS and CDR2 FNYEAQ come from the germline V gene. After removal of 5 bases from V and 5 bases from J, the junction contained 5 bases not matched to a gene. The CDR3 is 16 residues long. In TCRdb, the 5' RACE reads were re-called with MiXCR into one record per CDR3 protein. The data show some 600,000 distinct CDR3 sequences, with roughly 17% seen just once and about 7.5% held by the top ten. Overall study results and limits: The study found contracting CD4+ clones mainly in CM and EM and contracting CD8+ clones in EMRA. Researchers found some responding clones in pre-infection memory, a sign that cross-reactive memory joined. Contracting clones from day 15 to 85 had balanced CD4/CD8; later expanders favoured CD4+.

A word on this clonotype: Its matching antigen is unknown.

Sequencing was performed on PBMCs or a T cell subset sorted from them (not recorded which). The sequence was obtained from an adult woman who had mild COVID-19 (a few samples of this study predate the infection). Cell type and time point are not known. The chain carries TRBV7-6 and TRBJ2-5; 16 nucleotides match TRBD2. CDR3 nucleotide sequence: TGTGCCAGCAGCCCGGGACTAGCGGGGGGGCATGAGACCCAGTACTTC. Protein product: CASSPGLAGGHETQYF.